These 19 T cell receptor beta chains came from one sample sequenced in a study of blood T cell repertoires in COVID-19. Clones were sequenced by immunoSEQ multiplex PCR, and TCRdb holds only the in-frame ones, with some missing. The sample shows 140,000 to 150,000 clones, over 75% of them seen only once. Material for sequencing was PBMCs or T cells enriched from blood (not recorded which). The source is a woman aged 25 to 39 with acute COVID-19.

In DNA, the CDR3 is TGTGCCAGCAGCCACGCCCAAGGGACAGAAGCTTTCTTT. The encoded protein is CASSHAQGTEAFF. This chain joins TRBV14 and TRBJ1-1; weak D call: TRBD1 (6 bases). With 3 bases removed from V and 8 bases from J, the gap between germline ends came to 13 bases. The CDR3 loop spans 13 amino acids. CDR1 is SGHDN, CDR2 FVKESK, per germline.

V gene TRBV7-3 combines with J gene TRBJ2-1, with D possibly TRBD1 on 6 matching bases. The V gene lost 0 bases and the J gene lost 9 bases, with 15 bases spanning the gap. Germline V gives CDR1 SGHTA, CDR2 FQGTGA. The CDR3 is 15 amino acids. The CDR3: CASSLTGTPVSEQFF. CDR3 coding DNA: TGTGCCAGCAGCTTAACGGGGACACCCGTAAGTGAGCAGTTCTTC.

The chain uses TRBV3-1 (or the pseudogene TRBV3-2) and TRBJ1-5; D might be TRBD1 (6 bases). V was cut by 6 bases and J by 2 bases, with 23 bases left in between. The germline V gene encodes CDR1 LGHDT and CDR2 YNNKEL (reference sequence). The CDR3 contains 18 residues. CDR3 nucleotide sequence: TGTGCCAGCAGTACATCCTTACAGGGTACTCGGGGCAATCAGCCCCAGCATTTT. Translating gives CASSTSLQGTRGNQPQHF.

V gene TRBV27 combines with J gene TRBJ1-2, with 7 bases that match TRBD1. V lost 10 bases, J lost 8 bases, and 4 bases stayed unmatched. CDR3 length: 10 residues. In germline, CDR1 is MNHEY, CDR2 SMNVEV (reference sequence). In DNA, the CDR3 is TGTGCCACACAGGGGTTGGGCTACACCTTC. Amino acid sequence: CATQGLGYTF.

This chain joins TRBV11-2 and TRBJ2-7; 9 nucleotides agree with TRBD1. This CDR3 has 14 residues. V was clipped by 3 bases and J by 4 bases; unmatched bases: 4. Germline loops: CDR1 SGHAT, CDR2 FQNNGV. The CDR3 loop is CASSFGTGSYEQYF. CDR3 DNA sequence: TGTGCCAGCAGCTTCGGGACAGGGTCGTACGAGCAGTACTTC.

This clone was counted at least ten times. This rearrangement joins TRBV6-1 to TRBJ2-6, with D possibly being TRBD2 (6 bases). This CDR3 has 16 amino acids. V was clipped by 4 bases and J by 2 bases, with 12 bases between them. Germline CDR1 is MNHNS and CDR2 is SASEGT. The CDR3 loop reads CASSGDGGAGANVLTF. CDR3 DNA sequence: TGTGCCAGCAGTGGGGACGGAGGGGCTGGGGCCAACGTCCTGACTTTC.

This sequence joins TRBV18 and TRBJ1-2; D is possibly TRBD1 (5 bases). Trimming took off 6 bases at V and 2 bases at J, with 10 bases between the two ends. The length of the CDR3 is 13 residues. The V gene's germline CDR1 is KGHSH and CDR2 LQKENI. CDR3 bases: TGTGCCAGCTCCCAGGGCGGAAACTATGGCTACACCTTC. Amino acids: CASSQGGNYGYTF. The complete variable domain, with remaining parts taken from reference TRBV18 and TRBJ1-2, reads NAGVMQNPRHLVRRRGQEARLRCSPMKGHSHVYWYRQLPEEGLKFMVYLQKENIIDESGMPKERFSAEFPKEGPSILRIQQVVRGDSAAYFCASSQGGNYGYTFGSGTRLTVV.

This chain uses TRBV9 with TRBJ2-2; perhaps TRBD1 as D (6 bases). The germline CDR1 and CDR2 sequences are SGDLS and YYNGEE. The V end lost 0 bases, the J end lost 1 base, and 10 bases lay between the germline ends. This CDR3 comprises 16 residues. The CDR3: CASSVVVGGNTGELFF. CDR3 DNA: TGTGCCAGCAGCGTAGTGGTAGGGGGGAACACCGGGGAGCTGTTTTTT.

This rearrangement joins TRBV7-2 to TRBJ1-6, with TRBD1 as a possible D gene (6 bases). Germline CDR1 reads SGHTA; CDR2 reads FQGNSA. CDR3 size: 13 residues. Between the trimmed V and J ends, which lost 4 bases and 10 bases, there was a span of 11 bases. The CDR3 loop reads CASSSTGYSPLHF. The CDR3 coding sequence is TGTGCCAGCAGCTCAACAGGGTACTCACCCCTCCACTTT.

This clone was seen only once. This chain joins TRBV14 and TRBJ1-2; D possibly corresponds to TRBD1 (6 bases). CDR3 length: 14 amino acids. CDR1 SGHDN and CDR2 FVKESK come from the germline V gene. The V end was cut by 0 bases, the J end by 8 bases, with 13 bases between. CDR3 bases: TGTGCCAGCAGCCAAGACTGGAATACAGGGGGCTACACCTTC. The encoded protein is CASSQDWNTGGYTF.

A single count supports this clone. V gene TRBV5-1 combines with J gene TRBJ2-1; TRBD2 agrees at 9 bases. This CDR3 contains 15 residues. J was trimmed by 2 bases and V by 0 bases; bases with no gene match: 0. Germline assignment: CDR1 SGHRS and CDR2 YFSETQ. CDR3 coding DNA: TGCGCCAGCAGCTTGGTAGCGGGAGCCTACAATGAGCAGTTCTTC. Translation: CASSLVAGAYNEQFF.

The chain joins TRBV9 to TRBJ1-6; D is possibly TRBD1 (6 bases). The CDR3 length is 18 residues. CDR1 is SGDLS, CDR2 YYNGEE, per germline. V was shortened by 4 bases and J by 5 bases, with 22 bases between the two germline ends. This chain's CDR3 is CASSNEGPMTGHNSPLHF. Written as DNA, the CDR3 is TGTGCCAGCAGCAACGAAGGCCCAATGACAGGACATAATTCACCCCTCCACTTT.

V usage is TRBV5-4 and J usage is TRBJ2-1, with 8 bases matching TRBD1. The CDR3 runs to 15 residues. Germline V lookup: CDR1 SGHNT, CDR2 YYREEE (reference sequence). Trimming cost V 1 base and J 7 bases; bases outside gene matches: 7. This CDR3 reads CASSLLDRAVNEQFF. Written as DNA, the CDR3 is TGTGCCAGCAGCTTGTTGGACAGGGCGGTGAATGAGCAGTTCTTC.

The chain has TRBV5-4 and TRBJ1-2; D ambiguous. Germline CDR1 reads SGHNT; CDR2 reads YYREEE (reference sequence). This CDR3 contains 13 residues. The V end lost 1 base, the J end lost 3 bases, and 7 bases lay between the germline ends. CDR3 bases: TGTGCCAGCAGCTTGCCAGCGGACTATGGCTACACCTTC. It encodes CASSLPADYGYTF.

The chain employs TRBV4-1 and TRBJ2-1; TRBD2 matches at 7 bases. Per the germline V gene, CDR1 is MGHRA and CDR2 is YSYEKL. The CDR3 is 16 amino acids. V trimming: 2 bases; J trimming: 5 bases; junction bases outside the gene matches: 9. CDR3 sequence: CASSQSPGTTDNEQFF. CDR3 DNA sequence: TGCGCCAGCAGCCAAAGCCCCGGGACTACAGACAATGAGCAGTTCTTC.

The chain employs TRBV19 and TRBJ2-1; D perhaps matches TRBD1 (6 bases). The CDR3 is made up of 14 amino acids. Trimming removed 1 base from V and 10 bases from J, with 14 bases in between. Germline V gene data show CDR1 as LNHDA and CDR2 as SQIVND (reference sequence). The CDR3 DNA follows: TGTGCCAGTAGTATAGTTGGAGAGGGGGAAGAGCAGTTCTTC. This sequence encodes CASSIVGEGEEQFF.

The chain combines TRBV12-3 or TRBV12-4 with TRBJ1-1; D not certain. Deletions cut 5 bases from V and 4 bases from J, with 11 bases between. This CDR3 contains 13 residues. The CDR3 DNA sequence: TGTGCCAGCAGTGCCGCGATCGTCACTGAAGCTTTCTTT. This translates into CASSAAIVTEAFF.

The chain employs TRBV9 and TRBJ2-1; 11 bases fit TRBD2. Germline CDR1 SGDLS, CDR2 YYNGEE. The J segment lost 5 bases and the V segment lost 0 bases, leaving 7 bases of the junction unmatched. This CDR3 is built from 17 residues. The CDR3 DNA follows: TGTGCCAGCAGCGTAGTCCCGACTAGCGGGACTCACAATGAGCAGTTCTTC. Protein sequence: CASSVVPTSGTHNEQFF. Combining the CDR3 with reference TRBV9 and TRBJ2-1 gives the whole variable domain DSGVTQTPKHLITATGQRVTLRCSPRSGDLSVYWYQQSLDQGLQFLIQYYNGEERAKGNILERFSAQQFPDLHSELNLSSLELGDSALYFCASSVVPTSGTHNEQFFGPGTRLTVL.

The V and J genes are TRBV19 and TRBJ2-7; D perhaps matches TRBD1 (5 bases). The CDR3 loop spans 14 amino acids. The germline V gene has CDR1 LNHDA and CDR2 SQIVND (reference sequence). V lost 3 bases, J lost 3 bases, and 12 bases lay in between. CDR3 coding DNA: TGTGCCAGTAGTATCCAAGGGGAAAGCTACGAGCAGTACTTC. Translating it yields CASSIQGESYEQYF. The full variable domain, completed using reference TRBV19 and TRBJ2-7, is DGGITQSPKYLFRKEGQNVTLSCEQNLNHDAMYWYRQDPGQGLRLIYYSQIVNDFQKGDIAEGYSVSREKKESFPLTVTSAQKNPTAFYLCASSIQGESYEQYFGPGTRLTVT.